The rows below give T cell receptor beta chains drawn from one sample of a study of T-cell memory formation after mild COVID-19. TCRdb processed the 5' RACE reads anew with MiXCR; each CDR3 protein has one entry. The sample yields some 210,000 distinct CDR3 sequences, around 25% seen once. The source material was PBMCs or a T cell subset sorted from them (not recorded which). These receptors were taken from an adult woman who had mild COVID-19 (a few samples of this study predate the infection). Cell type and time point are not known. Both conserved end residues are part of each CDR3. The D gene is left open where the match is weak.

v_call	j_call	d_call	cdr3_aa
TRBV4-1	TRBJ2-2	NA	CASSPRALNTGELFF
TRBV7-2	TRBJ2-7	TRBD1	CASSLAPQGAYEQYF
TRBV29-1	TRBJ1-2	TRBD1	CSAGTGDGYTF
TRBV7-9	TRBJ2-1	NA	CASSLVSEQFF
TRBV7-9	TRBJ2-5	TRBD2	CASSGLWGLAGEETQYF
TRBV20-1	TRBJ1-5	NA	CSARTDFNQPQHF
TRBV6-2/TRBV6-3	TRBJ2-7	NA	CASSYGQSNYEQYF
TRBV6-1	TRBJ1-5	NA	CASSEVLDRALLPQHF
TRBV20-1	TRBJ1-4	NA	CSARLEDRLFF
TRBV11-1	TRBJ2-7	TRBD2	CASSFHWGGYEQYF
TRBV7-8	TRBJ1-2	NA	CASSSRGRGKGYTF
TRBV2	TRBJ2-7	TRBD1	CASSESEGTGVFEQYF
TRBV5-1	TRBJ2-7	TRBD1	CASSLGGSAGTGNSYEQYF
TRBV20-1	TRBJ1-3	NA	CSAPTGNTIYF
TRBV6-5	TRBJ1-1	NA	CASRANTEAFF
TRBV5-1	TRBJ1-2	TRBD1	CASSTGQGTYGYTF
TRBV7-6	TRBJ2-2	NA	CASILRVGELFF
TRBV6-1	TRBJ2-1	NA	CASSPASGLSYNEQFF
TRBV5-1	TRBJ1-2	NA	CASSPGTGYTGYGYTF
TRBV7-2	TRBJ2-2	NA	CASTEVWVNTGELFF
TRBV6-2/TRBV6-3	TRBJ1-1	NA	CASSYNVNTEAFF
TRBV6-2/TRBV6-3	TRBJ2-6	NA	CASSYPSGHLSGANVLTF
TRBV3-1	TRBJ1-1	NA	CASSHQTRGRGNTEAFF
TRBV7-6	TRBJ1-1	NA	CASSFGQPTRLNTEAFF
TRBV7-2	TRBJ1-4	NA	CASSLDHYRTEKLFF
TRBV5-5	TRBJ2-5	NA	CASNPGQSQETQYF
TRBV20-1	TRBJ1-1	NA	CSAPNRMNTEAFF
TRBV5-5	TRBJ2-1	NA	CASSQNSGFYNEQFF
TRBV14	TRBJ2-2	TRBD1	CASSRQGNRELFF
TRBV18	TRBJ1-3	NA	CASSPWLESTGNTIYF
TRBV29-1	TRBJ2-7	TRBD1	CSVLGQGAYEQYF
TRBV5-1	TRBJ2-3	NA	CASSSGTGTSTDTQYF
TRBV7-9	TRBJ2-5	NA	CASSIRGETQYF
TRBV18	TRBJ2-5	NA	CATTTDLQETQYF
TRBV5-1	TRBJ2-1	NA	CASSFGQLYNEQFF
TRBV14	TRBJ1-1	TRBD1	CASSQVNRGQSTEAFF
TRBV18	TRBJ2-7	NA	CASSRGQGAYEQYF
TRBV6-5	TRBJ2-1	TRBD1	CASRRPTGSDQQFF
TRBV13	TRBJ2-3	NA	CASSLGGGGGSPDTQYF
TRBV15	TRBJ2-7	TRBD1	CATSRGQGDIYEQYF
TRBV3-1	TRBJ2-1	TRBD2	CASSPAAGTNEQFF
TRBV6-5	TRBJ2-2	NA	CASSYGTYANTGELFF
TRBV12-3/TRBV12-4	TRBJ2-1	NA	CASSPSDGYNEQFF
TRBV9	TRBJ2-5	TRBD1	CASSVGTGGAQETQYF
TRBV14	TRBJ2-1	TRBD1	CASSPTGNHEQFF
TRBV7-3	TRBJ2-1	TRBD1	CASSPRQGGVTDNEQFF
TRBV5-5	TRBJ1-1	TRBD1	CASSWGDRWNTEAFF
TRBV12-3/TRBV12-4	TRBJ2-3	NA	CASSPHRTLTDTQYF
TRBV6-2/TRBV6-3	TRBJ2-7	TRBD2	CAIQRSGSYEQYF